The 10 T cell receptor beta chains below all came from one sample that was sequenced in a study of cytomegalovirus exposure and HLA in healthy donors. It was with 60 Vbeta and 13 Jbeta primers that the PCR ran. Profiling relied on immunoSEQ multiplex PCR, and the TCRdb table lists in-frame clones only, not all of them. Its listing shows about 110,000 clones. Sequenced material: PBMCs. These receptors all stem from a man aged 35 to 55 in good health and CMV-seropositive.

The genes are TRBV5-1 and TRBJ2-2; D is uncertain. The CDR3 consists of 15 residues. V shed 0 bases and J shed 3 bases, with 9 bases lying between them. Per the germline V gene, CDR1 is SGHRS and CDR2 is YFSETQ. In DNA form, the CDR3 reads TGCGCCAGCAGCTTGGTGGTCGAGGACACCGGGGAGCTGTTTTTT. Amino acid sequence: CASSLVVEDTGELFF. Variable domain in full (rest from reference TRBV5-1 and TRBJ2-2): KAGVTQTPRYLIKTRGQQVTLSCSPISGHRSVSWYQQTPGQGLQFLFEYFSETQRNKGNFPGRFSGRQFSNSRSEMNVSTLELGDSALYLCASSLVVEDTGELFFGEGSRLTVL.

The chain carries TRBV11-3 and TRBJ1-1; D perhaps matches TRBD1 (5 bases). In germline, CDR1 is SGHNT, CDR2 YENEEA. This CDR3 spans 14 amino acids. Trimming took 0 bases from V and 2 from J, leaving 7 bases between them. The chain's CDR3 is CASSLEGGNTEAFF. The CDR3 region has the DNA TGTGCCAGCAGCTTAGAGGGGGGAAACACTGAAGCTTTCTTT. The variable domain in full, completed from reference TRBV11-3 and TRBJ1-1, reads EAGVVQSPRYKIIEKKQPVAFWCNPISGHNTLYWYLQNLGQGPELLIRYENEEAVDDSQLPKDRFSAERLKGVDSTLKIQPAELGDSAVYLCASSLEGGNTEAFFGQGTRLTVV.

The CDR3 protein is CASSYTAGSSTDTQYF. Written as DNA, the CDR3 is TGTGCCAGCAGTTATACTGCGGGGTCTAGCACAGATACGCAGTATTTT. The chain has TRBV11-2 and TRBJ2-3; weak D call: TRBD2 (6 bases). V was cut by 6 bases and J by 0 bases, with 16 bases left in between. The CDR3 has 16 amino acids. Per the germline V gene, CDR1 is SGHAT and CDR2 is FQNNGV.

The V gene is TRBV29-1, the J gene TRBJ2-3; D uncertain. Per the germline V gene, CDR1 is SQVTM and CDR2 is ANQGSEA. V lost 5 bases, J lost 0 bases, and 6 bases lay in between. CDR3 size: 12 residues. The DNA of the CDR3 is TGCAGCGTTACCGGGAGCACAGATACGCAGTATTTT. Translating it yields CSVTGSTDTQYF.

V and J are TRBV29-1 and TRBJ2-3; TRBD2 agrees at 14 bases. Germline trimming cut 2 bases from V and 3 bases from J; bases unmatched to any gene: 7. Germline CDR1 is SQVTM and CDR2 is ANQGSEA. This CDR3 has 17 residues. The DNA of the CDR3 is TGCAGCGTTGAAACTGGGCGACTAGCGGGAGGGACAGATACGCAGTATTTT. It specifies CSVETGRLAGGTDTQYF.

The rearrangement joins TRBV11-3 to TRBJ2-1; 9 bases align to TRBD2. The CDR3 extends over 16 amino acids. The V segment lost 4 bases and the J segment 4 bases; nucleotides outside the gene matches: 8. CDR1 and CDR2 from the germline V gene are SGHNT and YENEEA. CDR3 region: CASSSVAGAPYNEQFF. As DNA, the CDR3 is TGTGCCAGCAGCTCCGTAGCGGGAGCCCCTTACAATGAGCAGTTCTTC. The entire variable domain, with the rest obtained from reference TRBV11-3 and TRBJ2-1, is as follows: EAGVVQSPRYKIIEKKQPVAFWCNPISGHNTLYWYLQNLGQGPELLIRYENEEAVDDSQLPKDRFSAERLKGVDSTLKIQPAELGDSAVYLCASSSVAGAPYNEQFFGPGTRLTVL.

This chain uses TRBV14 with TRBJ2-7; 10 bases are shared with TRBD2. Germline-derived CDR1 and CDR2 are SGHDN and FVKESK. V trimming: 5 bases; J trimming: 2 bases; junction bases outside the gene matches: 9. CDR3 length: 16 amino acids. CDR3 sequence: CASSKPGLAPTYEQYF. The CDR3 nucleotides are TGTGCCAGCAGCAAACCGGGACTAGCGCCAACCTACGAGCAGTACTTC.

V and J are TRBV5-6 and TRBJ2-5; 8 bases agree with TRBD1. J was trimmed by 5 bases and V by 1 base; bases with no gene match: 10. This CDR3 is built from 16 residues. CDR1 and CDR2 (germline): SGHDT, YYEEEE. The CDR3 loop reads CASSLYRSGGLETQYF. In DNA, the CDR3 is TGTGCCAGCAGCTTGTATAGGTCAGGGGGCTTGGAGACCCAGTACTTC.

Concerning this clone itself: At one of its ends the junction is not consistent with the germline gene, which may arise from a read error. The chain employs TRBV7-8 and TRBJ2-5, with 11 bases lining up with TRBD1. Looked up from germline, CDR1 is SGHVS and CDR2 is FQNEAQ. The CDR3 contains 15 residues. This CDR3 reads CTSSSGQGAWETQYF. The CDR3 bases are TGTACCAGCAGCAGTGGACAGGGGGCTTGGGAGACCCAGTACTTC.

The DNA of the CDR3 is TGTGCCAGCGAGACAGGGGGAGGCTACACCTTC. This sequence encodes CASETGGGYTF. This chain links TRBV7-9 with TRBJ1-2; TRBD1 aligns across 9 bases. V lost 8 bases to trimming and J lost 8 bases; unmatched junction nucleotides: 3. Germline CDR1 is SEHNR and CDR2 is FQNEAQ (reference sequence). The CDR3 consists of 11 residues.